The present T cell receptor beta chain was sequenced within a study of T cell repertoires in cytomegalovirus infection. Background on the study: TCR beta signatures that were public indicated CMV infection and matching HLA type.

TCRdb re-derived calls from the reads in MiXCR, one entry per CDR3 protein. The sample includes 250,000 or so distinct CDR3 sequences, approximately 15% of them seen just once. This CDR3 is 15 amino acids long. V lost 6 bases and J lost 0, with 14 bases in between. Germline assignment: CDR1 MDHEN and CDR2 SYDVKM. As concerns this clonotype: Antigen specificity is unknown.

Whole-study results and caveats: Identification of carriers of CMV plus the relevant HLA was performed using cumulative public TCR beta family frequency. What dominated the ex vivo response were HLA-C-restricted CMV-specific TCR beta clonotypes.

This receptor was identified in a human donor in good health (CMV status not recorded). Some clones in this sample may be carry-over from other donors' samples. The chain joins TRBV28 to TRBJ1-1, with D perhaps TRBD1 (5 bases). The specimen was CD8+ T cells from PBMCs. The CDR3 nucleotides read TGTGCCAGCAGAAAGGGGACTGATGTGAACACTGAAGCTTTCTTT. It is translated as CASRKGTDVNTEAFF. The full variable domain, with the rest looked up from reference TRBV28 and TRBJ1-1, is DVKVTQSSRYLVKRTGEKVFLECVQDMDHENMFWYRQDPGLGLRLIYFSYDVKMKEKGDIPEGYSVSREKKERFSLILESASTNQTSMYLCASRKGTDVNTEAFFGQGTRLTVV.